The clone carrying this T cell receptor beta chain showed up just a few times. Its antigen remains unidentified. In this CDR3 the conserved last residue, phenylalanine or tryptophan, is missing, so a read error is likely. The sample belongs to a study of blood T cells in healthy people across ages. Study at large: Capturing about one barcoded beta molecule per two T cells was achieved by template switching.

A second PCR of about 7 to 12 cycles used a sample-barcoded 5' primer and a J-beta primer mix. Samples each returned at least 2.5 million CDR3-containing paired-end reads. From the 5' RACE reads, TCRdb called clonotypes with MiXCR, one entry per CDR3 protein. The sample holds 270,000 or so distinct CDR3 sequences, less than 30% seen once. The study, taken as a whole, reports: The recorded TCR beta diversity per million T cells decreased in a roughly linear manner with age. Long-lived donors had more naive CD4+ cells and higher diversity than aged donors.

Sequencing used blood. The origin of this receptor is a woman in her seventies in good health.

The CDR3 is CSGTLYNSYNEQFL. The CDR3, as DNA: TGCAGCGGAACTCTATACAACTCCTACAATGAGCAGTTCCTC. The genes are TRBV29-1 and TRBJ2-1; D ambiguous. Germline V CDR1 and CDR2: SQVTM, ANQGSEA. The CDR3 is made up of 14 amino acids. V lost 7 bases and J 0 bases, leaving 13 bases between the germline ends.